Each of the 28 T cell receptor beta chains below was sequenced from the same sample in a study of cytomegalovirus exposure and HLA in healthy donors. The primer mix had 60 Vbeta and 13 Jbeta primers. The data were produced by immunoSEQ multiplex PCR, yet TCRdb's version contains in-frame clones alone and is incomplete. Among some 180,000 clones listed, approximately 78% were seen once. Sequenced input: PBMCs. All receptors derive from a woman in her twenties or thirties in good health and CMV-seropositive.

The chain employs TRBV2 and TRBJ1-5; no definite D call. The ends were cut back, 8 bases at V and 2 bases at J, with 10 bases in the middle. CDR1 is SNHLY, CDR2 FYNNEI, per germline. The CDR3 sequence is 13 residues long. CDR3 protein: CASRPGGNQPQHF. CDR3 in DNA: TGTGCCAGCCGGCCCGGGGGCAATCAGCCCCAGCATTTT.

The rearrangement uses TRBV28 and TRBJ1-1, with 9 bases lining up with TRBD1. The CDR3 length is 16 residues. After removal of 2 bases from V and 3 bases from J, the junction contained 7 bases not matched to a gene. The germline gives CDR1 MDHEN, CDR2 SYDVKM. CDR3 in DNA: TGTGCCAGCAGTTTAGCCTTTACAGGGGGCGACACTGAAGCTTTCTTT. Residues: CASSLAFTGGDTEAFF.

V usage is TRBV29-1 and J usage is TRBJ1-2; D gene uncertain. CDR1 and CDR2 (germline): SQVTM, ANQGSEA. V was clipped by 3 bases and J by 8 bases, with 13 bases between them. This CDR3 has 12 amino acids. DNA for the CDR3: TGCAGCGTTGATCGGCAGGCCCCGGGCTACACCTTC. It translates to CSVDRQAPGYTF. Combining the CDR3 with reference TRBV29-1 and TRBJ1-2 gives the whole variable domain SAVISQKPSRDICQRGTSLTIQCQVDSQVTMMFWYRQQPGQSLTLIATANQGSEATYESGFVIDKFPISRPNLTFSTLTVSNMSPEDSSIYLCSVDRQAPGYTFGSGTRLTVV.

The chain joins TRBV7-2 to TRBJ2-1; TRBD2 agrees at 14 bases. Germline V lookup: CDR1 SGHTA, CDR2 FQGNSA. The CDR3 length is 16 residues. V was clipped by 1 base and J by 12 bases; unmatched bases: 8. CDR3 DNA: TGTGCCAGCAGCTTAGAGGGGACTAGCGGGAGCCAAGGGCAGTTCTTC. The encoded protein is CASSLEGTSGSQGQFF. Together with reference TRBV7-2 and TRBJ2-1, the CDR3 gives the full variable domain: GAGVSQSPSNKVTEKGKDVELRCDPISGHTALYWYRQSLGQGLEFLIYFQGNSAPDKSGLPSDRFSAERTGGSVSTLTIQRTQQEDSAVYLCASSLEGTSGSQGQFFGPGTRLTVL.

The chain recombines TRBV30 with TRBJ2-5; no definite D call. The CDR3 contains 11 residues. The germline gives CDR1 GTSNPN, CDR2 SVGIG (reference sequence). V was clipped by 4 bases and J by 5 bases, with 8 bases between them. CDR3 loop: CAWMVGETQYF. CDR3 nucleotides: TGTGCCTGGATGGTCGGGGAGACCCAGTACTTC. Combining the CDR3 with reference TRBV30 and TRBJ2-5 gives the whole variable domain SQTIHQWPATLVQPVGSPLSLECTVEGTSNPNLYWYRQAAGRGLQLLFYSVGIGQISSEVPQNLSASRPQDRQFILSSKKLLLSDSGFYLCAWMVGETQYFGPGTRLLVL.

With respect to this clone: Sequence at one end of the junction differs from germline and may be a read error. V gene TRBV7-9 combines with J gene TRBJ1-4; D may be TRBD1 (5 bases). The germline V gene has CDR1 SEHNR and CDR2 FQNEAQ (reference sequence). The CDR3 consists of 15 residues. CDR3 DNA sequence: TGTTCCAGCAGCCCCCAGGGTCCAGCCCCCGAAAAACTGTTTTTT. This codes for CSSSPQGPAPEKLFF.

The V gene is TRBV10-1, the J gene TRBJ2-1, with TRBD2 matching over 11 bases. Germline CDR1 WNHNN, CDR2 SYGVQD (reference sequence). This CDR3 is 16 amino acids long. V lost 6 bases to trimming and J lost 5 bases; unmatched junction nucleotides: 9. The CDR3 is CASSRLAGGLDNEQFF. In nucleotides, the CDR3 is TGCGCCAGCAGCCGTTTAGCGGGGGGGCTTGACAATGAGCAGTTCTTC.

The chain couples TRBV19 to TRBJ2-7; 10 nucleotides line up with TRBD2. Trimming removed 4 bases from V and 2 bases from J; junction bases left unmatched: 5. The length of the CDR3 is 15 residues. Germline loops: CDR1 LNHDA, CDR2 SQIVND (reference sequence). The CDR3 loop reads CASSTSGRAPYEQYF. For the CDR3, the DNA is TGTGCCAGTAGTACAAGCGGGAGGGCCCCCTACGAGCAGTACTTC. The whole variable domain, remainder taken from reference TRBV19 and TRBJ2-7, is DGGITQSPKYLFRKEGQNVTLSCEQNLNHDAMYWYRQDPGQGLRLIYYSQIVNDFQKGDIAEGYSVSREKKESFPLTVTSAQKNPTAFYLCASSTSGRAPYEQYFGPGTRLTVT.

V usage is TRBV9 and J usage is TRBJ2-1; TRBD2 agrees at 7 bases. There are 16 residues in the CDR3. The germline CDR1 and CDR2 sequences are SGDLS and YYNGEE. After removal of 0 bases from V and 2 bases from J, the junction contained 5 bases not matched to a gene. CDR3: CASSVEGRAPYNEQFF. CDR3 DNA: TGTGCCAGCAGCGTAGAAGGGAGGGCGCCCTACAATGAGCAGTTCTTC.

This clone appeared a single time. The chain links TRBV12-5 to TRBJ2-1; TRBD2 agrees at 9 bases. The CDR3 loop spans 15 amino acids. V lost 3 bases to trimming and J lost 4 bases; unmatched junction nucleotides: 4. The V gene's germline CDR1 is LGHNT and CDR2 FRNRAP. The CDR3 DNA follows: TGTGCTAGTGGTTTAAGACTAGCGGAATACAATGAGCAGTTCTTC. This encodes CASGLRLAEYNEQFF. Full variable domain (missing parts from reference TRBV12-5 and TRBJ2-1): DARVTQTPRHKVTEMGQEVTMRCQPILGHNTVFWYRQTMMQGLELLAYFRNRAPLDDSGMPKDRFSAEMPDATLATLKIQPSEPRDSAVYFCASGLRLAEYNEQFFGPGTRLTVL.

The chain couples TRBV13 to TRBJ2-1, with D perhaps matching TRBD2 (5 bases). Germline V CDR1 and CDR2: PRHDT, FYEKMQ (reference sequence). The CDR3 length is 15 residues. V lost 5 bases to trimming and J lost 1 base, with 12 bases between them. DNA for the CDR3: TGTGCCAGCAGCCCCGGCGGGTGGTCCTACAATGAGCAGTTCTTC. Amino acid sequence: CASSPGGWSYNEQFF.

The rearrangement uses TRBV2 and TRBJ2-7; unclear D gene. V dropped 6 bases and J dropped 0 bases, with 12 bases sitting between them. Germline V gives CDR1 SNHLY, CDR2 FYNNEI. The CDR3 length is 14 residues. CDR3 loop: CASRAGWFSYEQYF. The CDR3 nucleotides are TGTGCCAGCAGGGCCGGGTGGTTCTCCTACGAGCAGTACTTC.

CDR3 region: CASSPPGQTDTQYF. CDR3 nucleotide sequence: TGTGCCAGCAGTCCTCCGGGACAGACAGATACGCAGTATTTT. The J gene is TRBJ2-3, the V gene TRBV6-1; 7 bases agree with TRBD1. V shed 5 bases, J shed 3 bases, and the junction held 5 bases outside the gene matches. This CDR3 region has 14 residues. Germline V gives CDR1 MNHNS, CDR2 SASEGT.

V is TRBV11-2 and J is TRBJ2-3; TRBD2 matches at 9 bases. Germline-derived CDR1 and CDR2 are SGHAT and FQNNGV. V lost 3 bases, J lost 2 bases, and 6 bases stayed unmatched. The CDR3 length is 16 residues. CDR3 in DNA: TGTGCCAGCAGCTTTCGACTAGCGGACTCCACAGATACGCAGTATTTT. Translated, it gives CASSFRLADSTDTQYF.

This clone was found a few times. CDR3 in amino acids: CSARRQAEAFF. DNA for the CDR3: TGCAGTGCTAGACGACAGGCTGAAGCTTTCTTT. This chain links TRBV20-1 with TRBJ1-1; the D gene is possibly TRBD1 (6 bases). The germline V gene encodes CDR1 DFQATT and CDR2 SNEGSKA (reference sequence). V lost 2 bases and J 6 bases, leaving 7 bases between the germline ends. This CDR3 has 11 residues.

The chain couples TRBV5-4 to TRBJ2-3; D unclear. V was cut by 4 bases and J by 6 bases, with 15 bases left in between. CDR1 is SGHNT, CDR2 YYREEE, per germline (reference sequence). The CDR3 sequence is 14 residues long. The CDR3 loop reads CASSPVGASDTQYF. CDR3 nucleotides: TGTGCCAGCAGCCCTGTCGGAGCCAGCGATACGCAGTATTTT.

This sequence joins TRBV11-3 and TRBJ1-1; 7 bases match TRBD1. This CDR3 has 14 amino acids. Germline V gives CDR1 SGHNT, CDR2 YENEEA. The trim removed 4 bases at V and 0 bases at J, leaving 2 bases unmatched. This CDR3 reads CASSSGQLNTEAFF. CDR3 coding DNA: TGTGCCAGCAGCTCGGGACAGCTGAACACTGAAGCTTTCTTT.

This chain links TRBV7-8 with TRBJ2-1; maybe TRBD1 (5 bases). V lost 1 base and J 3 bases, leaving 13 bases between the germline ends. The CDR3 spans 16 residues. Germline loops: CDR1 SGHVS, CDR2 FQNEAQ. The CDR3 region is CASSLGVGAYYNEQFF. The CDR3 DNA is TGTGCCAGCAGCTTAGGGGTAGGGGCTTACTACAATGAGCAGTTCTTC.

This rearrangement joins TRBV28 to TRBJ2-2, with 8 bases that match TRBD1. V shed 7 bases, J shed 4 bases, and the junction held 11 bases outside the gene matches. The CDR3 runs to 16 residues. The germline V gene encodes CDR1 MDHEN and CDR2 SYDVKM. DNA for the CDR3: TGTGCCAGCAATACGATCAGGGGGCGCGTCACCGGGGAGCTGTTTTTT. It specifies CASNTIRGRVTGELFF.

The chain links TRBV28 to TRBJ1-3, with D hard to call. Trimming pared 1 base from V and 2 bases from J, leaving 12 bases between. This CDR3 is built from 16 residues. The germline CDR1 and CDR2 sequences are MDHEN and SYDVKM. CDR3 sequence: CASSLSPGMAGNTIYF. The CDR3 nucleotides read TGTGCCAGCAGTTTATCCCCCGGGATGGCTGGAAACACCATATATTTT.

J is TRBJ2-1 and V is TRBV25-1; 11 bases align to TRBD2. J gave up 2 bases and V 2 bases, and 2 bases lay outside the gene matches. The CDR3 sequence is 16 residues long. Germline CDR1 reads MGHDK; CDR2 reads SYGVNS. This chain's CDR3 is CASSETTSGTYNEQFF. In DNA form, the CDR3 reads TGTGCCAGCAGTGAAACGACTAGCGGGACCTACAATGAGCAGTTCTTC.

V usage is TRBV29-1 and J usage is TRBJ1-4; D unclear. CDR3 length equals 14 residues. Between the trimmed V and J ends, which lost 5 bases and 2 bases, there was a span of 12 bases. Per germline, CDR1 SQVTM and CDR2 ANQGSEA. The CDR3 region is CSVRTGNTNEKLFF. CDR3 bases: TGCAGCGTTCGAACGGGGAACACTAATGAAAAACTGTTTTTT.

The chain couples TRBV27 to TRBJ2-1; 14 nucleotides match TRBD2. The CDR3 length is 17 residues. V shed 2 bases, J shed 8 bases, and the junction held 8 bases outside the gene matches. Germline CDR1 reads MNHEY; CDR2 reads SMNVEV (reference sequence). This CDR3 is CASSLDRLAGGRDEQFF. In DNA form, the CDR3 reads TGTGCCAGCAGTTTAGACCGACTAGCGGGGGGGCGGGATGAGCAGTTCTTC.

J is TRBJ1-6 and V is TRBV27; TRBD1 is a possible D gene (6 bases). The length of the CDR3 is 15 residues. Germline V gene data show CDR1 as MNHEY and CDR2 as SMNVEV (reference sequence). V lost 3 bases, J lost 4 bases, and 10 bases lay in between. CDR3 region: CASSFNREYNSPLHF. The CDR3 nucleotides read TGTGCCAGCAGTTTCAACAGGGAGTATAATTCACCCCTCCACTTT.

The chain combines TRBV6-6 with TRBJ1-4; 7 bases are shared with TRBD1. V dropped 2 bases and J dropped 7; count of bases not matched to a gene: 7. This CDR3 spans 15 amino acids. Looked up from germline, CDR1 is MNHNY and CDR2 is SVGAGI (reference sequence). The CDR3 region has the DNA TGTGCCAGCAGTTACACAAACAGGGGAGGTGAAAAACTGTTTTTT. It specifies CASSYTNRGGEKLFF.

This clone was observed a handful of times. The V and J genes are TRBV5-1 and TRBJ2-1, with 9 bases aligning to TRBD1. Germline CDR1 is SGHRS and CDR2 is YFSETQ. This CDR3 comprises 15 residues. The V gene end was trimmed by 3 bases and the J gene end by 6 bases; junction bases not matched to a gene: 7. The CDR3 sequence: CASSWSRDRVNEQFF. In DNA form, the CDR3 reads TGCGCCAGCAGCTGGTCCCGGGACAGGGTCAATGAGCAGTTCTTC.

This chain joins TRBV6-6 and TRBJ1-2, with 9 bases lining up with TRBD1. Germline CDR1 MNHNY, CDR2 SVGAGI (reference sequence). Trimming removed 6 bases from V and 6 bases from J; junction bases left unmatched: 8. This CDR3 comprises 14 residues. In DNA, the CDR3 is TGTGCCAGCAGACCTCAGGACAGGGGAAATGGCTACACCTTC. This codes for CASRPQDRGNGYTF.

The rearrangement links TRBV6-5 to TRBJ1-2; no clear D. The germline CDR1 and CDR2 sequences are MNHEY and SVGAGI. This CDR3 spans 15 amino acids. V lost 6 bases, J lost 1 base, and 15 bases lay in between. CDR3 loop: CASRPRGRNNYGYTF. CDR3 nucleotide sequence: TGTGCCAGCAGGCCCCGAGGCAGAAATAACTATGGCTACACCTTC.